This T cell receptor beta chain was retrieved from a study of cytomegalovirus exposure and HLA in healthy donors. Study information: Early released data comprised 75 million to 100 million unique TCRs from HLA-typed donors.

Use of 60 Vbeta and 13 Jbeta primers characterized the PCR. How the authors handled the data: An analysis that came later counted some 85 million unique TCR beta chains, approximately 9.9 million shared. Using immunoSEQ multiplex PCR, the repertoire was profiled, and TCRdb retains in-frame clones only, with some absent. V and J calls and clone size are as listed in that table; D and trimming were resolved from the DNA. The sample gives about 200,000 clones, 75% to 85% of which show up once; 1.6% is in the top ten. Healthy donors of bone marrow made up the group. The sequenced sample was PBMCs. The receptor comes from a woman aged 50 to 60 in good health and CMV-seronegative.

For the CDR3, the DNA is TGTGCCAGCAGCTTGGGACAGGCGAGCTCCTACAATGAGCAGTTCTTC. Its translation is CASSLGQASSYNEQFF. The J gene is TRBJ2-1, the V gene TRBV5-4; D is perhaps TRBD1 (6 bases). V dropped 0 bases and J dropped 0 bases, with 10 bases sitting between them. CDR1 and CDR2 from the germline V gene are SGHNT and YYREEE (reference sequence). The CDR3 covers 16 residues.